Following are 26 T cell receptor beta chains from one sample sequenced in a study of response to subunit inactivated influenza vaccine. TCRdb independently ran MiXCR on the RT-PCR reads; one entry per CDR3 protein. The sample has about 570,000 distinct CDR3 sequences; approximately 11% are singletons. The sample also formed part of further work on T cells expressing NK-cell markers. That paper notes: TCR beta cDNA was generated via 5'RACE template switching incorporating UMIs.

Here the sequenced sample was PBMCs from blood, taken on the day of vaccination. Receptor source: a man aged 50 to 60 who received an inactivated influenza vaccine.

This clonotype was found a few times. Here the CDR3 reads CASSPGGQESSYEQYF. CDR3 DNA sequence: TGCGCCAGCAGCCCGGGTGGTCAGGAAAGCTCCTACGAGCAGTACTTC. The gene calls are TRBV5-1 and TRBJ2-7; no firm D call. This CDR3 is 16 amino acids long. Germline V gives CDR1 SGHRS, CDR2 YFSETQ. Trimming took 4 bases from V and 0 from J, leaving 17 bases between them. Drawing the rest from reference TRBV5-1 and TRBJ2-7, the complete variable domain is KAGVTQTPRYLIKTRGQQVTLSCSPISGHRSVSWYQQTPGQGLQFLFEYFSETQRNKGNFPGRFSGRQFSNSRSEMNVSTLELGDSALYLCASSPGGQESSYEQYFGPGTRLTVT.

This clonotype was observed a few times. The chain links TRBV7-9 to TRBJ1-6; 8 positions agree with TRBD1. The V gene end was trimmed by 4 bases and the J gene end by 8 bases; junction bases not matched to a gene: 7. CDR3 length equals 15 residues. From germline, CDR1 is SEHNR and CDR2 FQNEAQ (reference sequence). The chain's CDR3 is CASSSGQGGDSPLHF. CDR3 DNA sequence: TGTGCCAGCAGCTCCGGACAGGGAGGCGATTCACCCCTCCACTTT.

Only a few counts were recorded for this clonotype. The rearrangement links TRBV5-1 to TRBJ1-4; no clear D gene. The CDR3 consists of 15 residues. Germline CDR1 is SGHRS and CDR2 is YFSETQ. Trimming stripped 5 bases from V and 0 bases from J, with 11 bases between. CDR3 in DNA: TGCGCCAGCAGGTCGACGGCAGCAACTAATGAAAAACTGTTTTTT. Its translation: CASRSTAATNEKLFF.

This clonotype was counted between two and nine times. The rearrangement joins TRBV6-1 to TRBJ2-7; no firm D call. Germline-derived CDR1 and CDR2 are MNHNS and SASEGT. This CDR3 region has 13 residues. V shed 9 bases and J shed 8 bases, with 20 bases lying between them. The CDR3: CARTLSRVVKQYF. CDR3 DNA sequence: TGTGCCAGAACTCTGTCGAGAGTGGTGAAGCAGTACTTC.

Written as DNA, the CDR3 is TGTGCCAGCAGCTTAGTAAAGGGAGATACGCAGTATTTT. Protein product: CASSLVKGDTQYF. The chain joins TRBV7-9 to TRBJ2-3; D is undetermined. V gave up 1 base and J gave up 5 bases, with 7 bases separating them. From germline, CDR1 is SEHNR and CDR2 FQNEAQ (reference sequence). The CDR3 length is 13 residues.

This chain joins TRBV4-2 and TRBJ1-2, with no clear D. Germline V gives CDR1 LGHNA, CDR2 YNFKEQ. The CDR3 is 15 residues long. V lost 0 bases and J 0 bases, leaving 8 bases between the germline ends. The CDR3 region is CASSQDTGPNYGYTF. As DNA, the CDR3 is TGTGCCAGCAGCCAAGATACCGGGCCTAACTATGGCTACACCTTC.

This clonotype has only a few counts. The chain employs TRBV27 and TRBJ2-2; D gene unclear. CDR1 and CDR2 from the germline V gene are MNHEY and SMNVEV (reference sequence). Trimming left V 7 bases short and J 7 bases short, with 16 bases between. The CDR3 is 14 residues long. The CDR3 DNA reads TGTGCCAGCACCGCCAACGAGCGTAACGGGGAGCTGTTTTTT. Translating gives CASTANERNGELFF.

This chain joins TRBV7-8 and TRBJ1-2; 8 nucleotides match TRBD1. Looked up from germline, CDR1 is SGHVS and CDR2 is FQNEAQ. The CDR3 is 13 residues long. V trimming: 5 bases; J trimming: 8 bases; junction bases outside the gene matches: 7. The CDR3 region is CASSGRGLGGYTF. The CDR3 DNA reads TGTGCCAGCAGCGGCAGGGGGCTGGGAGGCTACACCTTC. The full variable domain, rest sourced from reference TRBV7-8 and TRBJ1-2, is GAGVSQSPRYKVAKRGQDVALRCDPISGHVSLFWYQQALGQGPEFLTYFQNEAQLDKSGLPSDRFFAERPEGSVSTLKIQRTQQEDSAVYLCASSGRGLGGYTFGSGTRLTVV.

This clonotype was counted a few times. J is TRBJ2-7 and V is TRBV27; 7 bases map to TRBD2. From germline, CDR1 is MNHEY and CDR2 SMNVEV (reference sequence). CDR3 length: 15 amino acids. Trimming took 6 bases from V and 3 from J; bases not matched to a gene: 11. This CDR3 reads CASRQAPGLYYEQYF. DNA of the CDR3: TGTGCCAGCAGGCAAGCACCGGGACTATACTACGAGCAGTACTTC.

The CDR3 nucleotides read TGTGCCAGCAGCGTAGGCCTTTTCTCCTACAATGAGCAGTTCTTC. It codes for CASSVGLFSYNEQFF. The chain employs TRBV9 and TRBJ2-1; D unclear. This CDR3 region has 15 residues. The germline gives CDR1 SGDLS, CDR2 YYNGEE. V was pared by 0 bases and J by 0 bases, with 7 bases between.

The rearrangement links TRBV19 to TRBJ2-3; unclear D gene. CDR3 length: 14 amino acids. V was clipped by 6 bases and J by 1 base, with 11 bases between them. Germline V lookup: CDR1 LNHDA, CDR2 SQIVND (reference sequence). CDR3 region: CASRVSRGTDTQYF. The CDR3 DNA reads TGTGCCAGTAGGGTAAGTCGGGGCACAGATACGCAGTATTTT. Together with reference TRBV19 and TRBJ2-3, the CDR3 gives the full variable domain: DGGITQSPKYLFRKEGQNVTLSCEQNLNHDAMYWYRQDPGQGLRLIYYSQIVNDFQKGDIAEGYSVSREKKESFPLTVTSAQKNPTAFYLCASRVSRGTDTQYFGPGTRLTVL.

In its sample, this clonotype was seen a few times. The chain employs TRBV10-3 and TRBJ1-2, with 9 bases lining up with TRBD1. Germline CDR1 is ENHRY and CDR2 is SYGVKD. With V trimmed by 7 bases and J by 6 bases, 3 bases remained unmatched. The CDR3 sequence is 12 residues long. The CDR3 DNA reads as TGTGCCATCAAAGGGACAGGGAATGGCTACACCTTC. Protein product: CAIKGTGNGYTF.

This clonotype was seen a handful of times. The chain couples TRBV5-1 to TRBJ2-7; weak D call: TRBD2 (6 bases). Trimming left V 2 bases short and J 7 bases short, with 13 bases between. CDR1 SGHRS and CDR2 YFSETQ come from the germline V gene. This CDR3 has 13 amino acids. CDR3 sequence: CASSLEPGREQYF. CDR3 DNA sequence: TGCGCCAGCAGCTTAGAGCCAGGGAGGGAGCAGTACTTC.

This clonotype was seen a few times. The V gene is TRBV5-1, the J gene TRBJ2-5; 7 bases map to TRBD1. V shed 5 bases and J 2 bases; nucleotides not matched to a gene: 6. CDR1 and CDR2 (germline): SGHRS, YFSETQ. The CDR3 consists of 14 residues. The DNA of the CDR3 is TGCGCCAGCAGTTGGAAGGGGGCACAAGAGACCCAGTACTTC. Protein product: CASSWKGAQETQYF.

This clonotype was counted between two and nine times. V and J are TRBV7-2 and TRBJ2-7; TRBD1 matches at 7 bases. Germline CDR1 is SGHTA and CDR2 is FQGNSA. The CDR3 is made up of 14 amino acids. V was clipped by 5 bases and J by 3 bases; unmatched bases: 7. The CDR3 bases are TGTGCCAGCAGCGGGGGACAGAGAAGCTACGAGCAGTACTTC. It yields the protein CASSGGQRSYEQYF.

This chain connects TRBV20-1 to TRBJ2-4; 11 bases are shared with TRBD1. From germline, CDR1 is DFQATT and CDR2 SNEGSKA (reference sequence). The J segment lost 8 bases and the V segment lost 1 base, leaving 4 bases of the junction unmatched. The CDR3 consists of 14 residues. CDR3 residues: CSARGGTGGYIQYF. The CDR3 bases are TGCAGTGCTAGAGGGGGGACAGGGGGGTACATTCAGTACTTC.

This clonotype was seen only a few times. The chain joins TRBV9 to TRBJ2-1; tentatively, D is TRBD1 or TRBD2 (5 bases each). Trimming left V 0 bases short and J 0 bases short, with 10 bases between. The CDR3 covers 16 residues. Germline assignment: CDR1 SGDLS and CDR2 YYNGEE. CDR3 nucleotides: TGTGCCAGCAGCGTAGTAGGGACCTACTCCTACAATGAGCAGTTCTTC. Protein: CASSVVGTYSYNEQFF.

V and J are TRBV6-1 and TRBJ2-5; 12 nucleotides agree with TRBD2. Germline V CDR1 and CDR2: MNHNS, SASEGT. Trimming cost V 6 bases and J 5 bases; bases outside gene matches: 10. The CDR3 runs 16 residues. The CDR3 spells CASSRHLAGGVETQYF. The CDR3 DNA sequence: TGTGCCAGCAGCCGGCATCTAGCGGGAGGGGTTGAGACCCAGTACTTC.

This clonotype came up a few times. J is TRBJ2-1 and V is TRBV29-1; 11 bases are shared with TRBD2. Germline V gene sequence: CDR1 SQVTM, CDR2 ANQGSEA. The V gene end was trimmed by 6 bases and the J gene end by 4 bases; junction bases not matched to a gene: 8. The CDR3 spans 15 residues. The CDR3 DNA reads as TGCAGCGTCGGAACCGGGACTAGCGGATACAATGAGCAGTTCTTC. It specifies CSVGTGTSGYNEQFF.

This clonotype appeared many times. This chain connects TRBV20-1 to TRBJ2-7, with 7 positions matching TRBD1. Germline CDR1 and CDR2: DFQATT and SNEGSKA (reference sequence). Unmatched junction bases numbered 19, after V lost 4 bases and J lost 7 bases. The CDR3 covers 16 residues. The CDR3 here is CSATGNRQGRGSEQYF. CDR3 nucleotide sequence: TGCAGTGCTACAGGAAACCGACAGGGTAGGGGTTCGGAGCAGTACTTC.

The V call is TRBV12-3 or TRBV12-4, the J call TRBJ2-7; TRBD1 matches at 7 bases. This CDR3 spans 13 amino acids. Trimming cost V 2 bases and J 5 bases; bases outside gene matches: 3. The CDR3 DNA reads as TGTGCCAGCAGTTTAACAGGGGCCCACGAGCAGTACTTC. Protein sequence: CASSLTGAHEQYF.

This clonotype was picked up many times. This chain links TRBV4-3 with TRBJ1-1; a weak D match, TRBD1 (5 bases). Trimming removed 0 bases at V and 2 bases at J, with 13 bases between. Germline CDR1 is LGHNA and CDR2 is YSLEER. The length of the CDR3 is 16 residues. For the CDR3, the DNA is TGCGCCAGCAGCCAAGATCAGGCCGGGACCAACACTGAAGCTTTCTTT. As protein: CASSQDQAGTNTEAFF.

The chain has TRBV28 and TRBJ2-1; TRBD2 aligns across 10 bases. V lost 4 bases and J lost 9; bases outside the gene matches: 15. Looked up from germline, CDR1 is MDHEN and CDR2 is SYDVKM. The CDR3 spans 17 residues. CDR3 protein: CASSSPLAGELGVEQFF. Here the CDR3 DNA reads TGTGCCAGCAGTTCCCCTCTAGCGGGAGAGTTGGGTGTTGAGCAGTTCTTC. Combining the CDR3 with reference TRBV28 and TRBJ2-1 gives the whole variable domain DVKVTQSSRYLVKRTGEKVFLECVQDMDHENMFWYRQDPGLGLRLIYFSYDVKMKEKGDIPEGYSVSREKKERFSLILESASTNQTSMYLCASSSPLAGELGVEQFFGPGTRLTVL.

V gene TRBV28 combines with J gene TRBJ2-5; either TRBD1 or TRBD2 may fit D (5 bases each). The germline V gene has CDR1 MDHEN and CDR2 SYDVKM. The CDR3 loop spans 13 amino acids. The germline V and J ends were trimmed by 5 bases and 3 bases, with 10 bases remaining between them. The CDR3 reads CASSGGWEETQYF. The CDR3 region has the DNA TGTGCCAGCAGTGGGGGTTGGGAAGAGACCCAGTACTTC.

The sample holds a few counts of this clonotype. This chain uses TRBV4-2 with TRBJ2-7, with 10 bases that match TRBD1. Trimming removed 4 bases from V and 6 bases from J; junction bases left unmatched: 6. Germline loops: CDR1 LGHNA, CDR2 YNFKEQ. The CDR3 covers 14 residues. As DNA, the CDR3 is TGTGCCAGCAGCCCCGGGACAGGGGCGTCCGAGCAGTACTTC. It specifies CASSPGTGASEQYF.

The chain recombines TRBV24-1 with TRBJ2-1, with TRBD1 identical over 7 bases. This CDR3 is built from 16 residues. Germline loops: CDR1 KGHDR, CDR2 SFDVKD. The ends lost 5 bases at V and 0 bases at J; junction bases unmatched: 6. The CDR3 DNA reads TGTGCCACCAGTGCCCGGACAGGAGCCTCCTACAATGAGCAGTTCTTC. Amino acid sequence: CATSARTGASYNEQFF.